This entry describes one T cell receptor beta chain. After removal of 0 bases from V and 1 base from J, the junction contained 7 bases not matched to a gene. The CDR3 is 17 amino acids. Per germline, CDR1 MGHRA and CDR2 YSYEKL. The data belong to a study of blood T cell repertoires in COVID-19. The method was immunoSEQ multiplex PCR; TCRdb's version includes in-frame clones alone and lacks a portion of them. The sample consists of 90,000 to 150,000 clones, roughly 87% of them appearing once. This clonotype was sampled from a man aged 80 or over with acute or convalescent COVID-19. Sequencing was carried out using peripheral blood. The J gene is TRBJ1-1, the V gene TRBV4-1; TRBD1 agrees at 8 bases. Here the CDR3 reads CASSQEAGGYGNTEAFF. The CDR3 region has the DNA TGCGCCAGCAGCCAAGAGGCAGGGGGCTACGGGAACACTGAAGCTTTCTTT.